These T cell receptor beta chains were read from a single sample in a study of technical replicates of blood from four donors. Measured with immunoSEQ multiplex PCR; TCRdb has only the in-frame clones, and not every one. The table records about 93,000 clones, around 95% of them present only once. Sequences were obtained from T cells isolated from PBMCs. The receptor set was obtained from a human donor in good health. CDR3s include the opening cysteine and the closing phenylalanine or tryptophan. For some rows the clone size is stated as once, few or many, or as a class when expanded; others skip it.

>TRBV4-1|-|TRBJ2-1
CASSQAQREFNEQFF
>TRBV29-1|-|TRBJ1-2
CSVGTGANYGYTF
>TRBV9|-|TRBJ2-5
CASSVGGGQETQYF
>TRBV27|once|TRBJ2-3
CASSLQAWPYPSTDTQYF
>TRBV7-6|-|TRBJ2-5
CASSLVQQETQYF
>TRBV4-1|once|TRBJ1-1
CASSQILEAGRNTEAFF
>TRBV28|-|TRBJ1-5
CASSPPLSSGTGYSSQPQHF
>TRBV6-5|-|TRBJ1-1
CASSLNSNTEAFF
>TRBV15|once|TRBJ2-5
CATSRDPGREETQYF
>TRBV9|-|TRBJ1-1
CASSAGGGVGGEAFF
>TRBV7-8|-|TRBJ2-1
CASSRNDGGSLAQFF
>TRBV10-1|-|TRBJ2-3
CASSESSQGIDTQYF
>TRBV14|-|TRBJ1-6
CASSLSRGSPLHF
>TRBV6-5|-|TRBJ1-1
CASSYSGGQGGTEAFF
>TRBV2|-|TRBJ1-6
CASSEARQGGSPLHF
>TRBV29-1|-|TRBJ2-7
CSVVDSDTYEQYF
>TRBV18|-|TRBJ1-2
CASSLGDASNYGYTF
>TRBV4-1|-|TRBJ1-2
CASSQPGQGIGGYTF
>TRBV21-1|-|TRBJ1-5
CASSKGRGKDQPQHF
>TRBV4-1|-|TRBJ2-7
CASTLTQGATLEQYF
>TRBV29-1|-|TRBJ1-6
CSVRRETNSPLHF
>TRBV18|-|TRBJ1-1
CASSPSRENTEAFF
>TRBV27|once|TRBJ2-7
CASSFSGGTYEQYF
>TRBV19|-|TRBJ1-1
CASSQQGGTEAFF
>TRBV5-1|-|TRBJ2-3
CASSLAARSTQYF
>TRBV28|-|TRBJ2-5
CASSLSGGAETQYF
>TRBV11-2|few|TRBJ1-2
CASTLTDRGYGYTF
>TRBV7-9|-|TRBJ2-7
CASSPPPGLDF
>TRBV2|few|TRBJ1-1
CASYSSGTEAFF